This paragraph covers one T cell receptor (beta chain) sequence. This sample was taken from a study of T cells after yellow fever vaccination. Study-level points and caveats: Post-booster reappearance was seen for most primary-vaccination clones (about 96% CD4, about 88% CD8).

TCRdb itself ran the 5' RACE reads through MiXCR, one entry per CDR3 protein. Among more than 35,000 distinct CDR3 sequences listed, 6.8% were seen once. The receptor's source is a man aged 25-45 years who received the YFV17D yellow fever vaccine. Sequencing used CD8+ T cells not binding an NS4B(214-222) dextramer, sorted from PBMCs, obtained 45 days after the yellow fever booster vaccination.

CDR3 sequence reads: CASSFDYEQYF. CDR3 DNA: TGCGCCAGCAGCTTTGACTACGAGCAGTACTTC. The rearrangement uses TRBV5-1 and TRBJ2-7; D ambiguous. The germline CDR1 and CDR2 sequences are SGHRS and YFSETQ. This CDR3 spans 11 amino acids. The V and J ends lost 2 bases and 3 bases respectively, with 3 bases between them.